A few counts support the clone carrying this T cell receptor (beta chain). This sample was taken from a study of T cells after yellow fever vaccination. The CDR3 is 15 residues long. Germline CDR1 and CDR2: DFQATT and SNEGSKA (reference sequence). J lost 7 bases, V lost 0 bases, and 7 bases had no gene match. Each CDR3 protein is one row after TCRdb ran MiXCR on the 5' RACE reads. This table holds 360,000 or so distinct CDR3 sequences, approximately 10% found once. The TCR comes from a man between 18 and 29 years old who received the YFV17D yellow fever vaccine. Sequenced here: PBMCs, sampled on the day of the first yellow fever vaccination. The chain joins TRBV20-1 to TRBJ2-4, with TRBD1 matching over 9 bases. CDR3 loop: CSARDWGQGMNIQYF. Here the CDR3 DNA reads TGCAGTGCTAGAGATTGGGGACAGGGTATGAACATTCAGTACTTC.